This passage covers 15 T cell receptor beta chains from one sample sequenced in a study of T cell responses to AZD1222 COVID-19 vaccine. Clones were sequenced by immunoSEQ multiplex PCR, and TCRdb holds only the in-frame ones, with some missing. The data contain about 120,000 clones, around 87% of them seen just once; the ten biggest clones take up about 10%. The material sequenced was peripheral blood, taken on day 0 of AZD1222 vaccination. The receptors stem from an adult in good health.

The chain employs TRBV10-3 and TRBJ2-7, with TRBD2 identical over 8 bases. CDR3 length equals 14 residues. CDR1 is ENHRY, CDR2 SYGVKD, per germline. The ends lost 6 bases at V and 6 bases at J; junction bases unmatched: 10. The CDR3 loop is CAISEVRTSPEQYF. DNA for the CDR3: TGTGCCATCAGCGAAGTCCGGACTAGCCCCGAGCAGTACTTC.

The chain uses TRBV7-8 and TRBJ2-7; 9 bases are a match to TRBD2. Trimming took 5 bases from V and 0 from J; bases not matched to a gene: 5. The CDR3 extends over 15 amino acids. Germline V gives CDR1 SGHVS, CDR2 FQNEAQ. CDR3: CASSPRLAVSYEQYF. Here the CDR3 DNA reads TGTGCCAGCAGCCCGAGACTAGCGGTCTCCTACGAGCAGTACTTC.

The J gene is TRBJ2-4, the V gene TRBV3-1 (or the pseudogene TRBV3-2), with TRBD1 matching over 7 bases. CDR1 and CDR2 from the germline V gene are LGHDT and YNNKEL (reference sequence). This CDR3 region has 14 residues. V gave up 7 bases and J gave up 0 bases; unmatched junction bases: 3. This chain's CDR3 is CASNNRGAKNIQYF. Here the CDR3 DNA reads TGTGCCAGCAACAACAGGGGAGCCAAAAACATTCAGTACTTC.

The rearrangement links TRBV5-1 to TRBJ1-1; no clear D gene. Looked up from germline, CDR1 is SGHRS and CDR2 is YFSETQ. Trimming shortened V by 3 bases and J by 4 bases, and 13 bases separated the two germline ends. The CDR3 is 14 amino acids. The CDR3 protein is CASSSITGSTEAFF. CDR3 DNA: TGCGCCAGCAGCTCAATTACGGGTTCCACTGAAGCTTTCTTT.

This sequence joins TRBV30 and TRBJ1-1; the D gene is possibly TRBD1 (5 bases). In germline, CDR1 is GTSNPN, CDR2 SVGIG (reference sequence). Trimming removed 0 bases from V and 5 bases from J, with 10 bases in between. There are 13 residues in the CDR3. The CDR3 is CAWSVLGGTEAFF. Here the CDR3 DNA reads TGTGCCTGGAGTGTACTGGGGGGTACTGAAGCTTTCTTT.

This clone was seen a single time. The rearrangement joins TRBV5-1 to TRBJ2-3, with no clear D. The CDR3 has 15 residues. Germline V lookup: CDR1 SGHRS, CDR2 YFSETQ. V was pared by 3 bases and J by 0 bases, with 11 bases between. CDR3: CASSSDLSSTDTQYF. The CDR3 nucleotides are TGCGCCAGCAGCTCCGACTTATCTAGCACAGATACGCAGTATTTT. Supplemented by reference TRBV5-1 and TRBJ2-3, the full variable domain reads KAGVTQTPRYLIKTRGQQVTLSCSPISGHRSVSWYQQTPGQGLQFLFEYFSETQRNKGNFPGRFSGRQFSNSRSEMNVSTLELGDSALYLCASSSDLSSTDTQYFGPGTRLTVL.

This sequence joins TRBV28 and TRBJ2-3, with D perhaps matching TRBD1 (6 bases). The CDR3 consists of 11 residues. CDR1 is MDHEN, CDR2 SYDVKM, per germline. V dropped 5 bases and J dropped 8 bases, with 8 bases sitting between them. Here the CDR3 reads CASSTGFTQYF. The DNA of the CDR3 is TGTGCCAGCAGTACAGGGTTTACGCAGTATTTT.

CDR3 in DNA: TGTGCCAGCAGCTTGGGCAGTTCAGATACGCAGTATTTT. Protein sequence: CASSLGSSDTQYF. The J gene is TRBJ2-3, the V gene TRBV5-4; no clear D. V gave up 0 bases and J gave up 4 bases, with 6 bases separating them. Germline CDR1 is SGHNT and CDR2 is YYREEE (reference sequence). CDR3 size: 13 residues. Filled out from reference TRBV5-4 and TRBJ2-3, the complete variable domain reads ETGVTQSPTHLIKTRGQQVTLRCSSQSGHNTVSWYQQALGQGPQFIFQYYREEENGRGNFPPRFSGLQFPNYSSELNVNALELDDSALYLCASSLGSSDTQYFGPGTRLTVL.

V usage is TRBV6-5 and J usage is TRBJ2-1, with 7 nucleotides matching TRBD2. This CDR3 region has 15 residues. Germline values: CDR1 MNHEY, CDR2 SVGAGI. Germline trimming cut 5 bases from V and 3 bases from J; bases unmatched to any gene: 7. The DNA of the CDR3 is TGTGCCAGCAGTAATAATCCGGGAGGCTACAATGAGCAGTTCTTC. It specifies CASSNNPGGYNEQFF.

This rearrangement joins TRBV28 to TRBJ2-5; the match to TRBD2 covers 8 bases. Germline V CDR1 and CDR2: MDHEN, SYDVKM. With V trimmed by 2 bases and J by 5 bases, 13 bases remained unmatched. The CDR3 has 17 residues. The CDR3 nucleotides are TGTGCCAGCAGTTTAACCCTATCTGGTAGCGGGAAGGAGACCCAGTACTTC. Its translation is CASSLTLSGSGKETQYF.

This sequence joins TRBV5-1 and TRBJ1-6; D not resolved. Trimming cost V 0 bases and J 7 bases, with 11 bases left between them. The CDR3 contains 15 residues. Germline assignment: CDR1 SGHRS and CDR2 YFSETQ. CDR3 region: CASSLDWAGNSPLHF. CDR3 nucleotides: TGCGCCAGCAGCTTGGATTGGGCAGGCAATTCACCCCTCCACTTT.

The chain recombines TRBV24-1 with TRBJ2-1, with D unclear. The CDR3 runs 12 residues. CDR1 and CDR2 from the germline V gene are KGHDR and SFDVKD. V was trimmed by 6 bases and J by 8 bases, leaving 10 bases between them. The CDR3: CATSWVTDEQFF. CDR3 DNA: TGTGCCACCAGTTGGGTAACCGATGAGCAGTTCTTC.

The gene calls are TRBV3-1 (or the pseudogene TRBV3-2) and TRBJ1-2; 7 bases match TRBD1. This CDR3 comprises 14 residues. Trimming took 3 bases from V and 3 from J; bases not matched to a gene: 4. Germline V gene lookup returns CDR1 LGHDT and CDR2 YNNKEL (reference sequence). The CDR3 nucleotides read TGTGCCAGCAGCCAGATAGACAGGGACTATGGCTACACCTTC. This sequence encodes CASSQIDRDYGYTF.

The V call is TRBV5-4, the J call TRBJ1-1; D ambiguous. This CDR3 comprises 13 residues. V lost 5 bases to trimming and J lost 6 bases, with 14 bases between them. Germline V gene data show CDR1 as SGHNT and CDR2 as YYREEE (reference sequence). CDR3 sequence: CASSLRHAAEAFF. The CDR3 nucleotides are TGTGCCAGCAGTTTAAGACATGCCGCTGAAGCTTTCTTT.

CDR3 nucleotides: TGCAGCGTTGGAGACTCTGGAAACACCATATATTTT. Translation: CSVGDSGNTIYF. The chain links TRBV29-1 to TRBJ1-3; D call uncertain. Germline V gene data show CDR1 as SQVTM and CDR2 as ANQGSEA. The CDR3 is 12 residues long. The germline V and J ends were trimmed by 4 bases and 0 bases, with 4 bases remaining between them.